This T cell receptor (beta chain) was identified during a study of T cell clonotyping in hematopoietic cell transplantation. Whole-study context: Pretransplant recipient samples were taken after cytoreduction. Study-wide results and caveats: Pathologically expanded recipient clonotypes increased progressively from day 30 to day 180 as diversity fell. Broader posttransplant TCR repertoire diversity was predicted by graft donor and pretransplant recipient Inverse Simpson Index values.

CDR3 size: 14 residues. Germline V gives CDR1 SGHAT, CDR2 FQNNGV. J gave up 7 bases and V 3 bases, and 6 bases lay outside the gene matches. Only in-frame clones appear in the TCRdb table, and some are missing; sequencing was by immunoSEQ multiplex PCR. Of 25,000 to 30,000 clones in the sample, approximately 81% were seen once. The time point was: recipient sample about 28 days before transplant, after cytoreduction. Concerning this clone itself: As yet, its antigen is unknown.

The source is a man aged 35 to 55 with acute myeloid leukemia. Some clones in this sample may be carry-over from other donors' samples. The sample was peripheral blood mononuclear cells, taken before stem cell transplant. This chain links TRBV11-2 with TRBJ2-1, with 7 bases aligning to TRBD2. Written as DNA, the CDR3 is TGTGCCAGCAGCTTCGCGGGAGTGCGAAATGAGCAGTTCTTC. The encoded protein is CASSFAGVRNEQFF.